The 13 T cell receptor beta chains presented below share a single source sample, sequenced in a study of patients and donors after allogeneic stem cell transplantation (dated by TCRdb to 2020 to 2022). Libraries were constructed by RT-PCR. Sequencing instrument: NextSeq 550. TCRdb handled the public reads itself, with Q25 trimming in fastp and clone calling in MiXCR, and kept productive beta chains. Duplicate CDR3 protein sequences are folded into a single record with the most common DNA and genes. The sample yields 920,000 or so distinct CDR3 sequences; about a sixth were counted once. Of the sample, 5% to 6.5% falls within the top ten clones. Sequencing was done on a sample of blood, either unsorted or a sorted T cell fraction (not recorded which). Every receptor here comes from a human donor who was either an allogeneic HSCT recipient or a stem cell or donor lymphocyte infusion donor (not recorded which). It is not recorded whose cells these are; they may come from a transplant donor.

The sample holds a few counts of this clonotype. This chain links TRBV12-5 with TRBJ1-1; D is perhaps TRBD1 (5 bases). The CDR3 is made up of 13 amino acids. Germline loops: CDR1 LGHNT, CDR2 FRNRAP. V was pared by 2 bases and J by 5 bases, with 9 bases between. The CDR3 sequence is CASGLKGTTEAFF. The CDR3 nucleotides read TGTGCTAGTGGTTTGAAGGGGACTACTGAAGCTTTCTTT.

This clonotype was observed a handful of times. The chain couples TRBV27 to TRBJ2-7; 7 bases map to TRBD1. The CDR3 extends over 15 amino acids. In germline, CDR1 is MNHEY, CDR2 SMNVEV (reference sequence). V shed 3 bases and J 2 bases; nucleotides not matched to a gene: 7. The CDR3 region is CASSFRETGPYEQYF. Written as DNA, the CDR3 is TGTGCCAGCAGTTTTCGAGAGACAGGGCCCTACGAGCAGTACTTC.

This clonotype was detected a few times. This chain joins TRBV2 and TRBJ1-1; D remains ambiguous. From germline, CDR1 is SNHLY and CDR2 FYNNEI. CDR3 length: 13 amino acids. V lost 7 bases, J lost 0 bases, and 9 bases lay in between. Written as DNA, the CDR3 is TGTGCCAGCACTTGGAAAATGAACACTGAAGCTTTCTTT. It encodes CASTWKMNTEAFF.

The chain has TRBV7-2 and TRBJ1-6, with 7 bases that match TRBD1. With 3 bases clipped from V and 10 bases from J, the junction kept 6 bases outside the gene matches. The CDR3 has 14 amino acids. CDR1 and CDR2 (germline): SGHTA, FQGNSA. CDR3 loop: CASSFRDRFSPLHF. The CDR3 DNA follows: TGTGCCAGCAGCTTCCGGGACAGATTCTCACCCCTCCACTTT.

V usage is TRBV5-6 and J usage is TRBJ2-7; D unresolved. Per germline, CDR1 SGHDT and CDR2 YYEEEE. Trimming shortened V by 4 bases and J by 4 bases, and 15 bases separated the two germline ends. There are 14 residues in the CDR3. CDR3 loop: CASSPSRVVYEQYF. The CDR3 nucleotides are TGTGCCAGCAGCCCCTCCCGGGTGGTGTACGAGCAGTACTTC.

This clonotype was picked up a small number of times. The rearrangement links TRBV24-1 to TRBJ2-3; no clear D gene. Germline V gene lookup returns CDR1 KGHDR and CDR2 SFDVKD. V lost 4 bases to trimming and J lost 4 bases, with 2 bases between them. This CDR3 has 11 amino acids. The CDR3 sequence is CATSEADTQYF. CDR3 DNA sequence: TGTGCCACCAGTGAAGCAGATACGCAGTATTTT.

The chain couples TRBV5-1 to TRBJ2-3; D is uncertain. Germline values: CDR1 SGHRS, CDR2 YFSETQ. V gave up 7 bases and J gave up 2 bases, with 11 bases separating them. This CDR3 has 13 residues. The CDR3 loop reads CASRASFTDTQYF. DNA for the CDR3: TGCGCCAGCCGGGCGTCTTTCACAGATACGCAGTATTTT.

In this sample, this clonotype turned up a few times. The chain couples TRBV5-1 to TRBJ2-7, with a possible D match to TRBD2 (5 bases). V was clipped by 4 bases and J by 2 bases, with 13 bases between them. The CDR3 length is 14 residues. Germline V gene sequence: CDR1 SGHRS, CDR2 YFSETQ. The CDR3 nucleotides read TGCGCCAGCAGCCCGACTACCCCCGCCTACGAGCAGTACTTC. Translating gives CASSPTTPAYEQYF.

The chain uses TRBV6-2 or TRBV6-3 and TRBJ2-7; the match to TRBD2 covers 11 bases. The trim removed 0 bases at V and 2 bases at J, leaving 3 bases unmatched. The CDR3 extends over 16 amino acids. Germline V gene sequence: CDR1 MNHEY, CDR2 SVGEGT. The CDR3 DNA is TGTGCCAGCAGTTACTCCCTAGCGGGGGGCGCCTACGAGCAGTACTTC. Translating gives CASSYSLAGGAYEQYF.

A single count supports this clonotype. This sequence joins TRBV5-6 and TRBJ1-1; D possibly corresponds to TRBD1 (6 bases). Germline assignment: CDR1 SGHDT and CDR2 YYEEEE. V lost 5 bases, J lost 4 bases, and 12 bases lay in between. This CDR3 has 13 residues. The CDR3 protein is CASRIQGRTEAFF. DNA for the CDR3: TGTGCCAGCAGGATACAGGGCCGCACTGAAGCTTTCTTT.

This clonotype appeared a few times. The CDR3 protein is CASSPEDGTDEQFF. The CDR3 DNA reads TGTGCCAGCAGCCCTGAGGACGGGACGGATGAGCAGTTCTTC. J is TRBJ2-1 and V is TRBV11-2, with D perhaps matching TRBD1 or TRBD2 (5 bases each). This CDR3 has 14 amino acids. Germline V gene data show CDR1 as SGHAT and CDR2 as FQNNGV. Trimming removed 5 bases from V and 8 bases from J, with 16 bases in between.

This clonotype has only a few counts. The chain links TRBV6-6 to TRBJ1-2; D remains ambiguous. Germline assignment: CDR1 MNHNY and CDR2 SVGAGI (reference sequence). The V end was cut by 10 bases, the J end by 8 bases, with 17 bases between. This CDR3 has 12 amino acids. The chain's CDR3 is CANSRVDEGYTF. The CDR3, as DNA: TGTGCCAACAGCCGCGTGGACGAGGGCTACACCTTC.

The genes are TRBV7-9 and TRBJ2-1, with D perhaps matching TRBD2 (5 bases). V lost 6 bases to trimming and J lost 2 bases, with 14 bases between them. Germline V gene data show CDR1 as SEHNR and CDR2 as FQNEAQ (reference sequence). This CDR3 is 15 amino acids long. CDR3 sequence reads: CASSLLAPPYNEQFF. In nucleotides, the CDR3 is TGTGCCAGCAGTCTTCTAGCCCCGCCCTACAATGAGCAGTTCTTC.